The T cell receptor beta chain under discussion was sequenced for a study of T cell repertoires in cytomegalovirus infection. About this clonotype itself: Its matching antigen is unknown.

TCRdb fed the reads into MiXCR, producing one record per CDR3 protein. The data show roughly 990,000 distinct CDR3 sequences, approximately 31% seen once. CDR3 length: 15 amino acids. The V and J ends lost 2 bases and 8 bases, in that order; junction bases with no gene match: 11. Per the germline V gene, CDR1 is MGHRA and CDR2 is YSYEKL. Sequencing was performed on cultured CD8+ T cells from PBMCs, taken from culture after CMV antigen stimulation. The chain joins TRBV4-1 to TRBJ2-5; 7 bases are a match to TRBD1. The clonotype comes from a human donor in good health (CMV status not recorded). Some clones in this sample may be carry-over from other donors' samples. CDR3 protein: CASSQTFGQGDTQYF. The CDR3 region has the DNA TGCGCCAGCAGCCAAACCTTTGGGCAGGGGGACACCCAGTACTTC.